Given below is one T cell receptor beta chain in context. The data were obtained in a study of shared clonotypes between healthy human individuals. Study details: Researchers drew samples from two women and a few men aged 18 to 49.

At a deep level, the assay was run. Generated by immunoSEQ multiplex PCR, the TCRdb table keeps only in-frame clones and is missing some. The table lists about 960,000 clones, 76% of them singletons. In germline, CDR1 is SNHLY, CDR2 FYNNEI. Trimming removed 4 bases from V and 0 bases from J; junction bases left unmatched: 5. The CDR3 loop spans 16 amino acids. The origin of this receptor is a man aged 18-30 years in good health. The material sequenced was memory CD4+ T cells sorted from blood. Indicated subset: CD45RA-negative fraction. V gene TRBV2 combines with J gene TRBJ2-4; the match to TRBD2 covers 8 bases. CDR3 in DNA: TGTGCCAGCAGTGGCCAGCGGGGGCTAGCCAAAAACATTCAGTACTTC. Its protein is CASSGQRGLAKNIQYF.